The present TCR beta chain was sequenced within a study of blood T cell repertoires in COVID-19 (dated by TCRdb to between 2020 and 2021). As for the study more broadly: Collaborator samples came from the United States, Italy and Spain and covered acute and convalescent phases of COVID-19. Nearly every sample came with metadata listing a de-identified subject ID, COVID-19 status, age in years and sex. The prospective study material was composed of cDNA or gDNA derived from T cells, B-cell-depleted T cells, or PBMCs. The repertoires were made available in a free public database intended to serve as a resource for research on the immune response to SARS-CoV-2. Deeply sampled blood TCRbeta repertoires from subjects exposed to, actively infected with, or recovered from COVID-19 were included in the dataset. HLA class I and class II types, where available, came from metadata supplied by the sample provider rather than from assay-based typing. Samples came from the ongoing ImmuneRACE study (first 160 participants) plus 1,254 subjects from 6 global collaborators.

Worth noting for this clone: What antigen it recognizes has not been identified. Nothing much larger sits one base from this clone, and base qualities are not available.

The paper's findings and limits, for the study overall: Clinical and demographic metadata were provided uncurated, with the amount varying by source and participant.

TCRbeta CDR3 regions were amplified from genomic DNA using the immunoSEQ Assay, a bias-controlled multiplex PCR. The original pipeline was this. Within the assay, amplification of reference gene primers was used to estimate how many nucleated cells each sample contained. To quantify the absolute abundance of each unique TCRbeta CDR3 rearrangement, sequence reads were collapsed and filtered. Productive Simpson clonality was computed per sample as the square root of Simpson's diversity index over productive rearrangements. TCRdb retrieved this table from immuneACCESS and kept in-frame rearrangements only. Not all clones are present; in checked studies, unresolved V genes account for under half, and no reason is known for the remainder. The DNA gave D and trimming, while V, J and clone size come from that table. This sample holds about 240,000 clones; around nine tenths were observed only once. The ten largest account for under 9.5% of the sample.

V lost 3 bases and J lost 8 bases, and the count of bases not matched to a germline gene is 5. From a lookup of the germline V gene, CDR1 and CDR2 are SGHDT and YYEEEE. Including cysteine and phenylalanine, the CDR3 has 15 amino acids. Left in the record is the CDR3 DNA by itself, 45 bases read in frame from the first base. In the prospective study, participants were about 18 to 95 years old, resided in under 30 geographic areas of the United States, and were enrolled through a virtual design. In the prospective study, participants were assigned to cohorts based on the clinical history participants reported in a screening survey and a study questionnaire. For ImmuneRACE Cohort 3, a participant was defined as recovered based on two consecutive negative NP/OP PCR tests, clearance by a healthcare professional, or resolution of symptoms. In the prospective study, whole blood, serum and a nasopharyngeal or oropharyngeal swab were collected from each participant by mobile phlebotomists. Additional blood draws and questionnaires over an approximately two-month period could optionally be provided by prospective study participants. Before DNA extraction, blood samples from the prospective study were shipped at room temperature or frozen.

The rearrangement joined TRBV5-6 to TRBJ1-6, with 10 junctional bases fitting TRBD1. The sample consisted of PBMCs or T cells enriched from blood (not recorded which). The clonotype was recovered from a man aged 35 to 55 who had recovered from COVID-19. The CDR3 sequence is CASSWTGQGYSPLHF. The DNA is TGTGCCAGCAGCTGGACGGGACAGGGGTATTCACCCCTCCACTTT.